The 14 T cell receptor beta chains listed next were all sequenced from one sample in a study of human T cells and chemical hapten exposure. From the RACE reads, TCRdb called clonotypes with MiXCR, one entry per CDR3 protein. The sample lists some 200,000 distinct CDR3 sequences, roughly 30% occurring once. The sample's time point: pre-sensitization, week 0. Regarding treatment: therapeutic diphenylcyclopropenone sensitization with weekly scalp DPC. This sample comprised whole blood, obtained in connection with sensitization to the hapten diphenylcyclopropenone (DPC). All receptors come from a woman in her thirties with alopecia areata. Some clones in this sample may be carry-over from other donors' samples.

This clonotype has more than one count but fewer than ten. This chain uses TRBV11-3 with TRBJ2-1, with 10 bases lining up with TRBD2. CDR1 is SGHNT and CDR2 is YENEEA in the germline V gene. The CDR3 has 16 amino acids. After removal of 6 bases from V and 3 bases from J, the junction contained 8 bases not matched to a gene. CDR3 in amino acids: CASSQTSGMGYNEQFF. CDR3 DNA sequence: TGTGCCAGCAGTCAAACTAGCGGGATGGGCTACAATGAGCAGTTCTTC.

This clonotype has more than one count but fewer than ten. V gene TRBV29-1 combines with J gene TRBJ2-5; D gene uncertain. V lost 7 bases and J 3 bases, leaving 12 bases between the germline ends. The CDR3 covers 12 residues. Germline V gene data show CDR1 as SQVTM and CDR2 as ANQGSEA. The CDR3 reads CSGAFGEETQYF. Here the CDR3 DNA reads TGCAGCGGGGCTTTTGGCGAAGAGACCCAGTACTTC.

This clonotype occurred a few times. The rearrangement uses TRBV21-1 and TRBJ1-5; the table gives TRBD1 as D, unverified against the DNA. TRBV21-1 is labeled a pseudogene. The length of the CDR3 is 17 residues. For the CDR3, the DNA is TGTGCCAGCAGCACCGACTTGCCCGGGGGAGGCAATCAGCCCCAGCATTTT. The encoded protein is CASSTDLPGGGNQPQHF.

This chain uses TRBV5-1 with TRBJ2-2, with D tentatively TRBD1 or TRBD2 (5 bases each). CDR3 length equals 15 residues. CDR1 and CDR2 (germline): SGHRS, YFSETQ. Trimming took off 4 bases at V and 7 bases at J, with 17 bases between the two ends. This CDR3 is CASSEGPTHYGELFF. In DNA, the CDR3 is TGCGCCAGCAGCGAGGGACCGACCCACTACGGGGAGCTGTTTTTT.

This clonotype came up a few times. The CDR3 loop is CASSGVAGTGLGYTF. The CDR3 nucleotides are TGCGCCAGCAGCGGGGTCGCCGGGACAGGGCTCGGCTACACCTTC. The chain carries TRBV5-1 and TRBJ1-2, with TRBD1 matching 9 bases. The J segment lost 8 bases and the V segment lost 4 bases, leaving 12 bases of the junction unmatched. This CDR3 is built from 15 residues. Germline CDR1 SGHRS, CDR2 YFSETQ.

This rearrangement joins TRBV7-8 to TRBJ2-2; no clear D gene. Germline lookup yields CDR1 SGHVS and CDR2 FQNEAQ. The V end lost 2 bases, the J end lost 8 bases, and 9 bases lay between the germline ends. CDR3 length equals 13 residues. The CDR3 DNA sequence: TGTGCCAGCAGCTTACGGCTAACTGGGGAGCTGTTTTTT. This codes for CASSLRLTGELFF.

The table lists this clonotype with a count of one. The CDR3 spells CASSLVWRGQGVNTGELFF. The CDR3 DNA is TGTGCCAGCAGTTTAGTCTGGCGGGGACAGGGGGTGAACACCGGGGAGCTGTTTTTT. The chain has TRBV12-3 or TRBV12-4 and TRBJ2-2; 11 positions agree with TRBD1. The CDR3 covers 19 residues. V gave up 1 base and J gave up 1 base; unmatched junction bases: 8.

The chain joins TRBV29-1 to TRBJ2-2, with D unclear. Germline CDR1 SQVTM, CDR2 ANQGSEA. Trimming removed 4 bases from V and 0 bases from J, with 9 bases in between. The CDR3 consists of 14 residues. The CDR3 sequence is CSVAGGANTGELFF. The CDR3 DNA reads TGCAGCGTTGCTGGCGGAGCGAACACCGGGGAGCTGTTTTTT.

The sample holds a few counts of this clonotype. The CDR3, as DNA: TGTGCCAGCAGCTCCCCGGGGAGGAATGAGCAGTTCTTC. It is translated as CASSSPGRNEQFF. The genes are TRBV7-9 and TRBJ2-1; D might be TRBD2 (6 bases). Germline V CDR1 and CDR2: SEHNR, FQNEAQ (reference sequence). This CDR3 has 13 residues. Trimming pared 4 bases from V and 7 bases from J, leaving 11 bases between.

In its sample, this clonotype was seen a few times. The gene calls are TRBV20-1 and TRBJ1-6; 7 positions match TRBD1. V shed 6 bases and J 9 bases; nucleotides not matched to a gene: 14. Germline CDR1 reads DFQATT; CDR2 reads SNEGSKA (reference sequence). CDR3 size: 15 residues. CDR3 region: CSARFRGTQPSPLHF. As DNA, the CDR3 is TGCAGTGCACGCTTCAGGGGGACCCAACCTTCACCCCTCCACTTT.

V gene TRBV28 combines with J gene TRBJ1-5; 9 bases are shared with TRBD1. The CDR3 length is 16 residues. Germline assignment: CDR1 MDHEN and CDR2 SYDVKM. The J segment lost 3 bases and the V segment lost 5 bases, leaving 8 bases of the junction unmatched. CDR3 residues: CASSPYRGQNNQPQHF. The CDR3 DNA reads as TGTGCCAGCAGTCCCTACAGGGGGCAAAACAATCAGCCCCAGCATTTT.

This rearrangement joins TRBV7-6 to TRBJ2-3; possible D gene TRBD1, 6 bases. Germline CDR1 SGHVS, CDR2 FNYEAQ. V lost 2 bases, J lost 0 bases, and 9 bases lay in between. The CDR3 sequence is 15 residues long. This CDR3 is CASSLITGSTDTQYF. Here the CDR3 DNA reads TGTGCCAGCAGCTTAATCACAGGGAGCACAGATACGCAGTATTTT.

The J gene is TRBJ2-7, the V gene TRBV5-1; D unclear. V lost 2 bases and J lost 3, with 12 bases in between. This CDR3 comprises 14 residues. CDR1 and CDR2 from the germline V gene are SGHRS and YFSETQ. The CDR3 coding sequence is TGCGCCAGCAGCTTTGACCGGGCGGTCTACGAGCAGTACTTC. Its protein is CASSFDRAVYEQYF. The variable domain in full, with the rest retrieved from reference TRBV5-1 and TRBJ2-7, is KAGVTQTPRYLIKTRGQQVTLSCSPISGHRSVSWYQQTPGQGLQFLFEYFSETQRNKGNFPGRFSGRQFSNSRSEMNVSTLELGDSALYLCASSFDRAVYEQYFGPGTRLTVT.

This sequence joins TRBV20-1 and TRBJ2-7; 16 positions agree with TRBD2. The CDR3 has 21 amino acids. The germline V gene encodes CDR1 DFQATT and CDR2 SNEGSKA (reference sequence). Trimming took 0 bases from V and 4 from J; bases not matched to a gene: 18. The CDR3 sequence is CSARDLMSPPGLAGGQYEQYF. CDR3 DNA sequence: TGCAGTGCTAGAGATCTGATGAGTCCTCCGGGACTAGCGGGGGGGCAGTACGAGCAGTACTTC.